Below, 17 T cell receptor beta chains from the same sample are listed, as sequenced in a study of blood T cell repertoires in COVID-19. Using immunoSEQ multiplex PCR, the repertoire was profiled, and TCRdb retains in-frame clones only, with some absent. The sample yields approximately 140,000 clones, 84% seen once. The sample taken for sequencing was PBMCs or T cells enriched from blood (not recorded which). These receptors originate from a man aged 35 to 55 with acute COVID-19.

This chain uses TRBV19 with TRBJ2-3; maybe TRBD2 (5 bases). From germline, CDR1 is LNHDA and CDR2 SQIVND (reference sequence). The CDR3 covers 15 residues. Trimming cost V 1 base and J 0 bases, with 8 bases left between them. The CDR3 protein is CASSIAGESTDTQYF. The CDR3 nucleotides read TGTGCCAGTAGTATAGCTGGGGAGAGCACAGATACGCAGTATTTT.

V usage is TRBV29-1 and J usage is TRBJ1-5, with TRBD1 matching 7 bases. CDR1 SQVTM and CDR2 ANQGSEA come from the germline V gene. Losses at the gene ends were 8 bases for V and 3 bases for J; bases not matched to a gene: 7. This CDR3 comprises 13 residues. DNA for the CDR3: TGCAGCACCTCGACAGGGTACAATCAGCCCCAGCATTTT. Protein product: CSTSTGYNQPQHF.

This clone was recorded only once. This sequence joins TRBV18 and TRBJ1-1; 7 nucleotides align to TRBD1. Germline V lookup: CDR1 KGHSH, CDR2 LQKENI. After removal of 2 bases from V and 2 bases from J, the junction contained 17 bases not matched to a gene. The CDR3 runs to 19 residues. Written as DNA, the CDR3 is TGTGCCAGCTCACCAATGTTGATGGACAGGCTTTTAGGTAACACTGAAGCTTTCTTT. Amino acids: CASSPMLMDRLLGNTEAFF.

The chain carries TRBV5-4 and TRBJ2-4; unclear D gene. The CDR3 is 16 residues long. Germline lookup yields CDR1 SGHNT and CDR2 YYREEE (reference sequence). Trimming shortened V by 0 bases and J by 2 bases, and 12 bases separated the two germline ends. The CDR3 here is CASSLGGEDTKNIQYF. CDR3 nucleotides: TGTGCCAGCAGCTTGGGCGGCGAGGATACCAAAAACATTCAGTACTTC.

The genes are TRBV4-1 and TRBJ2-3; 15 positions agree with TRBD2. Germline-derived CDR1 and CDR2 are MGHRA and YSYEKL. V dropped 4 bases and J dropped 0; count of bases not matched to a gene: 2. The CDR3 consists of 17 residues. CDR3 bases: TGCGCCAGCAGCCTTGGGACTAGCGGGAGGAGCACAGATACGCAGTATTTT. It specifies CASSLGTSGRSTDTQYF.

The rearrangement uses TRBV13 and TRBJ2-3; D is undetermined. Trimming removed 3 bases from V and 2 bases from J, with 12 bases in between. CDR1 and CDR2 from the germline V gene are PRHDT and FYEKMQ (reference sequence). There are 15 residues in the CDR3. CDR3 nucleotides: TGTGCCAGCAGCTTGGGCCAGATAAACACAGATACGCAGTATTTT. It yields the protein CASSLGQINTDTQYF.

The chain couples TRBV19 to TRBJ2-2; 8 positions agree with TRBD2. Per the germline V gene, CDR1 is LNHDA and CDR2 is SQIVND (reference sequence). Germline trimming cut 3 bases from V and 5 bases from J; bases unmatched to any gene: 5. The CDR3 consists of 15 residues. DNA for the CDR3: TGTGCCAGTAGTATCATAGCGGGACGGACCGGGGAGCTGTTTTTT. Its protein product is CASSIIAGRTGELFF.

The chain employs TRBV5-1 and TRBJ1-1; weak D call: TRBD1 (5 bases). This CDR3 spans 15 amino acids. Germline values: CDR1 SGHRS, CDR2 YFSETQ. V was trimmed by 0 bases and J by 3 bases, leaving 12 bases between them. The DNA for the CDR3 is TGCGCCAGCAGCTTGGGCCCCAGGGAGGACACTGAAGCTTTCTTT. Encoded protein: CASSLGPREDTEAFF.

This clone was seen just once. V is TRBV4-1 and J is TRBJ1-5; D is possibly TRBD1 (5 bases). The CDR3 consists of 16 residues. V dropped 3 bases and J dropped 2 bases, with 14 bases sitting between them. Germline CDR1 is MGHRA and CDR2 is YSYEKL. CDR3 nucleotide sequence: TGCGCCAGCAGCCAGCAGGGAGGGAGGGGCAATCAGCCCCAGCATTTT. It translates to CASSQQGGRGNQPQHF.

This clone was seen only once. The J gene is TRBJ1-4, the V gene TRBV7-2; 10 bases match TRBD1. Germline CDR1 and CDR2: SGHTA and FQGNSA. Trimming removed 1 base from V and 2 bases from J; junction bases left unmatched: 4. CDR3 size: 17 residues. The CDR3 spells CASSLVGTGATNEKLFF. The CDR3 nucleotides read TGTGCCAGCAGCTTAGTAGGGACAGGGGCGACTAATGAAAAACTGTTTTTT.

The rearrangement joins TRBV29-1 to TRBJ2-7, with D unresolved. There are 17 residues in the CDR3. V shed 5 bases and J shed 0 bases, with 23 bases lying between them. CDR1 is SQVTM, CDR2 ANQGSEA, per germline. The CDR3 loop is CSVILPGGQYSSYEQYF. The CDR3 coding sequence is TGCAGCGTTATCCTCCCCGGCGGCCAGTATAGCTCCTACGAGCAGTACTTC.

This clone occurred once. The chain uses TRBV6-5 and TRBJ2-2; D is unresolved. The germline V gene encodes CDR1 MNHEY and CDR2 SVGAGI. The CDR3 is made up of 13 amino acids. Deletions cut 5 bases from V and 7 bases from J, with 11 bases between. The CDR3 here is CASSPHVSGELFF. The CDR3 nucleotides read TGTGCCAGCAGTCCTCACGTGAGCGGGGAGCTGTTTTTT.

This clone was seen only a few times. CDR3 nucleotide sequence: TGTGCCAGTAGTATTCGCAGGGTGGCTACAGATACGCAGTATTTT. Residues: CASSIRRVATDTQYF. The V call is TRBV19, the J call TRBJ2-3; D might be TRBD1 (5 bases). Trimming pared 3 bases from V and 3 bases from J, leaving 13 bases between. Germline CDR1 LNHDA, CDR2 SQIVND (reference sequence). This CDR3 is 15 amino acids long.

This chain joins TRBV5-1 and TRBJ2-1; no firm D call. Germline CDR1 reads SGHRS; CDR2 reads YFSETQ. The CDR3 spans 14 residues. The ends were cut back, 5 bases at V and 1 base at J, with 10 bases in the middle. This CDR3 reads CASRYSMSYNEQFF. The CDR3 bases are TGCGCCAGCAGATACAGCATGTCCTACAATGAGCAGTTCTTC.

V usage is TRBV24-1 and J usage is TRBJ2-1; D might be TRBD2 (5 bases). Germline V gives CDR1 KGHDR, CDR2 SFDVKD. V lost 5 bases to trimming and J lost 7 bases, with 11 bases between them. This CDR3 has 13 residues. CDR3 coding DNA: TGTGCCACCAGTGGCCTGGACTGGAATGAGCAGTTCTTC. Translation: CATSGLDWNEQFF.

The chain employs TRBV4-3 and TRBJ2-1; perhaps TRBD2 as D (6 bases). CDR1 and CDR2 (germline): LGHNA, YSLEER. V was trimmed by 1 base and J by 2 bases, leaving 9 bases between them. This CDR3 comprises 15 residues. CDR3 loop: CASSQAGGPYNEQFF. The CDR3, as DNA: TGCGCCAGCAGCCAAGCCGGGGGTCCCTACAATGAGCAGTTCTTC.

The J gene is TRBJ1-1, the V gene TRBV5-4; 12 nucleotides line up with TRBD1. Germline assignment: CDR1 SGHNT and CDR2 YYREEE (reference sequence). Germline trimming cut 4 bases from V and 0 bases from J; bases unmatched to any gene: 4. This CDR3 contains 16 residues. This CDR3 reads CASSRGQGALNTEAFF. Written as DNA, the CDR3 is TGTGCCAGCAGCCGGGGACAGGGGGCTTTGAACACTGAAGCTTTCTTT.